This T cell receptor beta chain was captured in a study of human T cells and chemical hapten exposure. Trimming pared 3 bases from V and 4 bases from J, leaving 22 bases between. This CDR3 spans 17 amino acids. CDR1 is SGDLS, CDR2 YYNGEE, per germline. With respect to this clonotype: Just one base apart from a much larger clone, this may be a read error.

The time point is: patch test 1, 2 weeks after DPC sensitization. Indicated treatment: therapeutic diphenylcyclopropenone sensitization with weekly scalp DPC. Via MiXCR, TCRdb re-called the RACE reads, giving one row per CDR3 protein. The sample has around 380,000 distinct CDR3 sequences, nearly 5% seen once. The receptor was derived from a woman in her forties or fifties with alopecia areata. Some clones in this sample may be carry-over from other donors' samples. V usage is TRBV9 and J usage is TRBJ2-5; no definite D call. The source was whole blood, collected in connection with sensitization to the hapten diphenylcyclopropenone (DPC). CDR3 sequence: CASSETLLGTPGETQYF. The CDR3 DNA is TGTGCCAGCAGCGAGACCCTTTTGGGAACGCCCGGAGAGACCCAGTACTTC.